These 7 T cell receptor beta chains were all obtained from the same sample, sequenced in a study of CD8+CD57+ T cells in acquired aplastic anemia. An expansion of CD8+CD57+ cells by flow cytometry had been shown in patients chosen for sequencing. Both TCR beta VDJ combination and CDR3 sequence profiling were carried out. Genomic DNA was the template for this profiling. TCRdb re-analysed the reads in MiXCR, keeping a single row per CDR3 protein. The data hold more than 95,000 distinct CDR3 sequences, with approximately 36% observed a single time. Source material: sorted CD4+, CD8+, or CD8+CD57+ T cells (not recorded which) from PBMCs. These receptors all stem from a human donor with aplastic anemia.

This clonotype has ten or more counts. The rearrangement links TRBV14 to TRBJ1-2; D unresolved. From germline, CDR1 is SGHDN and CDR2 FVKESK. The CDR3 loop spans 13 amino acids. V was shortened by 0 bases and J by 7 bases, with 9 bases between the two germline ends. The CDR3 loop is CASSQDPRSGYTF. CDR3 nucleotides: TGTGCCAGCAGCCAAGACCCACGGAGTGGCTACACCTTC.

Regarding this clonotype: Without the conserved terminal phenylalanine or tryptophan, this CDR3 likely stems from a read error. The chain has TRBV20-1 and TRBJ1-6; D is undetermined. The CDR3 runs 15 residues. Trimming pared 0 bases from V and 7 bases from J, leaving 13 bases between. The germline V gene encodes CDR1 DFQATT and CDR2 SNEGSKA (reference sequence). The CDR3 here is CSARDLRFPNSPLHL. Here the CDR3 DNA reads TGCAGTGCTAGAGATCTTAGGTTCCCCAATTCACCCCTCCACCTT.

This clonotype was seen ten or more times. The chain links TRBV11-2 to TRBJ1-1, with 9 nucleotides matching TRBD1. The CDR3 covers 16 residues. The germline V gene has CDR1 SGHAT and CDR2 FQNNGV. Losses at the gene ends were 2 bases for V and 1 base for J; bases not matched to a gene: 5. Here the CDR3 reads CASSLRDREKNTEAFF. The CDR3 nucleotides read TGTGCCAGCAGCTTAAGGGACAGGGAGAAGAACACTGAAGCTTTCTTT.

J is TRBJ2-7 and V is TRBV2; 7 nucleotides line up with TRBD1. V dropped 3 bases and J dropped 7; count of bases not matched to a gene: 12. Germline V gives CDR1 SNHLY, CDR2 FYNNEI. The CDR3 runs 15 residues. CDR3 bases: TGTGCCAGCAGTGAGTTAGCAGGGGGTCGATTGGAGCAGTACTTC. The encoded protein is CASSELAGGRLEQYF.

This clonotype was found a few times. Mismatch with germline at one junction end may stem from a read error. This chain connects TRBV7-2 to TRBJ2-3; D not resolved. Germline CDR1 reads SGHTA; CDR2 reads FQGNSA. The CDR3 spans 14 residues. In nucleotides, the CDR3 is TGTGCCCGCAGCCAAGAAGTTGGCACAGATACGCAGTATTTT. Protein sequence: CARSQEVGTDTQYF.

The table lists this clonotype with many counts. The rearrangement links TRBV24-1 to TRBJ2-3, with 7 bases aligning to TRBD1. Per the germline V gene, CDR1 is KGHDR and CDR2 is SFDVKD. With V trimmed by 9 bases and J by 4 bases, 9 bases remained unmatched. CDR3 length equals 14 residues. DNA of the CDR3: TGTGCCACCGGAGCTGGACAGGCGCCAGATACGCAGTATTTT. It is translated as CATGAGQAPDTQYF.

This clonotype showed up many times. V gene TRBV6-5 combines with J gene TRBJ1-5; the match to TRBD1 covers 8 bases. With V trimmed by 0 bases and J by 7 bases, 5 bases remained unmatched. Per the germline V gene, CDR1 is MNHEY and CDR2 is SVGAGI. This CDR3 is 15 amino acids long. The CDR3 DNA sequence: TGTGCCAGCAGTTACTCCCGGACAGGGAAACAGCCCCAGCATTTT. Residues: CASSYSRTGKQPQHF.